These 18 T cell receptor beta chains were sequenced from one sample in a study of cytomegalovirus exposure and HLA in healthy donors. The PCR contained 60 Vbeta and 13 Jbeta primers. Assay used: immunoSEQ multiplex PCR; TCRdb lists only in-frame clones, some missing. Here the sample spans 150,000 to 200,000 clones, 75% being singletons. The source material was PBMCs. These receptors came from a man younger than 30 in good health and CMV-seropositive.

The rearrangement links TRBV2 to TRBJ2-7, with 10 bases fitting TRBD2. CDR3 length: 16 amino acids. Germline V gives CDR1 SNHLY, CDR2 FYNNEI. After removal of 2 bases from V and 7 bases from J, the junction contained 11 bases not matched to a gene. The CDR3 nucleotides read TGTGCCAGCAGTGAAATCACTAGCGGGACATTTCGGGAGCAGTACTTC. It codes for CASSEITSGTFREQYF.

This chain connects TRBV5-1 to TRBJ2-7; D is possibly TRBD1 (6 bases). CDR1 and CDR2 from the germline V gene are SGHRS and YFSETQ. The CDR3 is made up of 14 amino acids. With 0 bases removed from V and 6 bases from J, the gap between germline ends came to 13 bases. The CDR3 loop is CASSLAGRGSEQYF. The CDR3 DNA reads TGCGCCAGCAGCTTGGCCGGCAGGGGTTCCGAGCAGTACTTC.

The V gene is TRBV2, the J gene TRBJ2-3, with TRBD2 matching 10 bases. The germline gives CDR1 SNHLY, CDR2 FYNNEI. The V and J ends lost 7 bases and 3 bases, in that order; junction bases with no gene match: 4. This CDR3 contains 14 residues. Written as DNA, the CDR3 is TGTGCCAGCATCCCGGGACTAGCGACAGATACGCAGTATTTT. Its translation: CASIPGLATDTQYF.

The chain has TRBV25-1 and TRBJ2-1; D perhaps matches TRBD1 (6 bases). This CDR3 has 17 residues. V gave up 3 bases and J gave up 9 bases, with 24 bases separating them. Germline CDR1 MGHDK, CDR2 SYGVNS. Here the CDR3 reads CASSDSYRDRGFREQFF. DNA of the CDR3: TGTGCCAGCAGTGACTCCTACAGGGACCGCGGGTTTCGTGAGCAGTTCTTC.

The rearrangement joins TRBV27 to TRBJ2-3; 7 nucleotides agree with TRBD2. After removal of 5 bases from V and 6 bases from J, the junction contained 11 bases not matched to a gene. From germline, CDR1 is MNHEY and CDR2 SMNVEV (reference sequence). CDR3 length: 15 residues. The CDR3 loop reads CASSVVAGWGDTQYF. The CDR3 DNA reads TGTGCCAGCAGTGTAGTAGCGGGCTGGGGTGATACGCAGTATTTT.

The chain links TRBV9 to TRBJ2-5; unclear D gene. This CDR3 contains 15 residues. Trimming cost V 0 bases and J 4 bases, with 13 bases left between them. Germline-derived CDR1 and CDR2 are SGDLS and YYNGEE. DNA of the CDR3: TGTGCCAGCAGCGTAGACCCCTCCTCGGGAGAGACCCAGTACTTC. As protein: CASSVDPSSGETQYF.

The J gene is TRBJ2-7, the V gene TRBV30; 10 bases align to TRBD2. With 4 bases clipped from V and 1 base from J, the junction kept 4 bases outside the gene matches. Germline CDR1 reads GTSNPN; CDR2 reads SVGIG (reference sequence). This CDR3 spans 14 amino acids. The CDR3 DNA follows: TGTGCCTGGAAGATAGCGGGAGGTTCCTACGAGCAGTACTTC. This codes for CAWKIAGGSYEQYF.

This sequence joins TRBV5-1 and TRBJ1-1; 7 nucleotides agree with TRBD1. Germline-derived CDR1 and CDR2 are SGHRS and YFSETQ. This CDR3 comprises 15 residues. Trimming took 2 bases from V and 11 from J; bases not matched to a gene: 15. CDR3 in DNA: TGCGCCAGCAGCTTCCTGGACAGGTTGGGGGCTGCCGCTTTCTTT. Its translation: CASSFLDRLGAAAFF.

This chain connects TRBV9 to TRBJ1-4; 10 nucleotides align to TRBD1. The germline gives CDR1 SGDLS, CDR2 YYNGEE. The CDR3 covers 14 residues. Losses at the gene ends were 4 bases for V and 7 bases for J; bases not matched to a gene: 4. CDR3 DNA sequence: TGTGCCAGCAGCCCGACAGGGGGCCGTGAAAAACTGTTTTTT. It encodes CASSPTGGREKLFF.

The chain combines TRBV2 with TRBJ2-5; 7 bases fit TRBD2. This CDR3 has 13 amino acids. The V gene end was trimmed by 8 bases and the J gene end by 3 bases; junction bases not matched to a gene: 6. Germline V gene sequence: CDR1 SNHLY, CDR2 FYNNEI. The CDR3 protein is CASSGTIEETQYF. As DNA, the CDR3 is TGTGCCAGCTCGGGGACTATAGAAGAGACCCAGTACTTC.

This clone has just one count. The chain is built from TRBV28 and TRBJ1-5, with a possible D match to TRBD1 (6 bases). Germline V gives CDR1 MDHEN, CDR2 SYDVKM. The CDR3 runs 15 residues. V dropped 2 bases and J dropped 3 bases, with 11 bases sitting between them. The CDR3 spells CASSLAGAYNQPQHF. DNA of the CDR3: TGTGCCAGCAGTTTAGCAGGGGCGTACAATCAGCCCCAGCATTTT. The full variable domain, completed using reference TRBV28 and TRBJ1-5, is DVKVTQSSRYLVKRTGEKVFLECVQDMDHENMFWYRQDPGLGLRLIYFSYDVKMKEKGDIPEGYSVSREKKERFSLILESASTNQTSMYLCASSLAGAYNQPQHFGDGTRLSIL.

The CDR3 sequence is CASSPRTGEAYGYTF. In DNA form, the CDR3 reads TGTGCCAGCAGCCCAAGGACAGGGGAGGCATATGGCTACACCTTC. The V call is TRBV7-2, the J call TRBJ1-2, with TRBD1 matching 9 bases. This CDR3 spans 15 amino acids. Germline CDR1 is SGHTA and CDR2 is FQGNSA. V was clipped by 5 bases and J by 5 bases; unmatched bases: 9. The whole variable domain, filled in from reference TRBV7-2 and TRBJ1-2, reads GAGVSQSPSNKVTEKGKDVELRCDPISGHTALYWYRQSLGQGLEFLIYFQGNSAPDKSGLPSDRFSAERTGGSVSTLTIQRTQQEDSAVYLCASSPRTGEAYGYTFGSGTRLTVV.

This clone came up once. This chain connects TRBV7-2 to TRBJ2-1, with 8 bases identical to TRBD2. Germline V gene lookup returns CDR1 SGHTA and CDR2 FQGNSA. Trimming removed 4 bases from V and 9 bases from J; junction bases left unmatched: 8. The CDR3 sequence is 14 residues long. CDR3 nucleotide sequence: TGTGCCAGCAGCTATAAATTAGCGGGAAGTGAGCAGTTCTTC. It translates to CASSYKLAGSEQFF.

The CDR3 spells CASRRGTRNADTQYF. The CDR3 region has the DNA TGTGCCAGCAGACGGGGAACTAGAAACGCAGATACGCAGTATTTT. The J gene is TRBJ2-3, the V gene TRBV28, with TRBD2 as a possible D gene (5 bases). The germline CDR1 and CDR2 sequences are MDHEN and SYDVKM. V was shortened by 6 bases and J by 4 bases, with 17 bases between the two germline ends. The CDR3 has 15 amino acids. Complete variable domain (other parts from reference TRBV28 and TRBJ2-3): DVKVTQSSRYLVKRTGEKVFLECVQDMDHENMFWYRQDPGLGLRLIYFSYDVKMKEKGDIPEGYSVSREKKERFSLILESASTNQTSMYLCASRRGTRNADTQYFGPGTRLTVL.

The chain combines TRBV18 with TRBJ2-7; perhaps TRBD1 as D (5 bases). CDR1 is KGHSH and CDR2 is LQKENI in the germline V gene. The germline V and J ends were trimmed by 1 base and 3 bases, with 16 bases remaining between them. This CDR3 region has 16 residues. In DNA, the CDR3 is TGTGCCAGCTCACCACGGAGTACAGGACCCTACTACGAGCAGTACTTC. This codes for CASSPRSTGPYYEQYF.

The table lists this clone with a few counts. The J gene is TRBJ2-2, the V gene TRBV21-1; TRBD2 is the table's D call and was not checked against the DNA. TRBV21-1 is annotated as a pseudogene. The CDR3 contains 17 residues. The CDR3 loop is CASSKSDYREPTGELFF. The CDR3 coding sequence is TGTGCCAGCAGCAAAAGCGACTACCGGGAGCCCACCGGGGAGCTGTTTTTT.

This clone appeared a single time. The chain couples TRBV7-9 to TRBJ1-1, with D unresolved. Germline CDR1 reads SEHNR; CDR2 reads FQNEAQ (reference sequence). CDR3 length equals 17 residues. The V gene lost 3 bases and the J gene lost 0 bases, with 17 bases spanning the gap. CDR3 coding DNA: TGTGCCAGCAGCTTTTTGACTTCACGCCTCATGAACACTGAAGCTTTCTTT. Translation gives CASSFLTSRLMNTEAFF.

Only one count was recorded for this clone. The chain couples TRBV12-2 to TRBJ2-2; TRBD2 reflects the table's D call only, with no check against the DNA. TRBV12-2 constitutes a pseudogene. There are 16 residues in the CDR3. The DNA of the CDR3 is TGTGCAAGTCGCTTATGGTGGGAGGGCGGCACCGGGGAGCTGTTTTTT. Translated: CASRLWWEGGTGELFF.